Each of the 24 T cell receptor beta chains below was sequenced from the same sample in a study of blood T cell repertoires in COVID-19. The repertoire was sequenced with immunoSEQ multiplex PCR; TCRdb's copy has only in-frame clones and lacks some. The sample carries about 220,000 clones, around 81% recorded once. The specimen sequenced was peripheral blood. The receptors were gathered from a woman in her 70s with acute or convalescent COVID-19.

This chain joins TRBV9 and TRBJ2-7; no definite D call. Germline CDR1 SGDLS, CDR2 YYNGEE. The length of the CDR3 is 14 residues. The V and J ends lost 0 bases and 2 bases respectively, with 9 bases between them. The CDR3 sequence: CASSVGGTPYEQYF. Written as DNA, the CDR3 is TGTGCCAGCAGCGTAGGAGGAACCCCCTACGAGCAGTACTTC.

The rearrangement uses TRBV6-5 and TRBJ1-5; D might be TRBD1 (6 bases). CDR1 and CDR2 from the germline V gene are MNHEY and SVGAGI. Trimming took off 8 bases at V and 4 bases at J, with 15 bases between the two ends. The CDR3 spans 14 residues. The CDR3 loop reads CASDSFRGNQPQHF. In nucleotides, the CDR3 is TGTGCCAGCGATTCATTCAGGGGTAATCAGCCCCAGCATTTT.

The rearrangement uses TRBV4-2 and TRBJ2-5, with TRBD2 matching 11 bases. V lost 6 bases to trimming and J lost 5 bases; unmatched junction nucleotides: 8. Germline values: CDR1 LGHNA, CDR2 YNFKEQ. CDR3 length: 15 amino acids. The CDR3 DNA reads TGTGCCAGCAGTCAATTTAGCGGGGGGGCGGAGACCCAGTACTTC. Protein: CASSQFSGGAETQYF.

V gene TRBV27 combines with J gene TRBJ2-3, with 8 bases matching TRBD2. Germline CDR1 reads MNHEY; CDR2 reads SMNVEV (reference sequence). The CDR3 is 15 amino acids. V dropped 0 bases and J dropped 7; count of bases not matched to a gene: 6. DNA for the CDR3: TGTGCCAGCAGTTTATCGGGGACTAGGGCGAATACGCAGTATTTT. Translation: CASSLSGTRANTQYF.

The chain is built from TRBV4-3 and TRBJ2-3, with 9 positions matching TRBD2. The CDR3 spans 16 residues. V shed 1 base, J shed 2 bases, and the junction held 4 bases outside the gene matches. Per germline, CDR1 LGHNA and CDR2 YSLEER. CDR3 amino acids: CASSQGLAGLTDTQYF. The CDR3 region has the DNA TGCGCCAGCAGCCAAGGGCTAGCGGGGCTCACAGATACGCAGTATTTT.

This chain connects TRBV9 to TRBJ1-6, with D tentatively TRBD1 (5 bases). The ends were cut back, 1 base at V and 14 bases at J, with 10 bases in the middle. The CDR3 is 12 amino acids. The germline V gene has CDR1 SGDLS and CDR2 YYNGEE. CDR3 coding DNA: TGTGCCAGCAGCGTACAGGGAAAATCCCTCCACTTT. This encodes CASSVQGKSLHF. Complete variable domain (other parts from reference TRBV9 and TRBJ1-6): DSGVTQTPKHLITATGQRVTLRCSPRSGDLSVYWYQQSLDQGLQFLIQYYNGEERAKGNILERFSAQQFPDLHSELNLSSLELGDSALYFCASSVQGKSLHFGNGTRLTVT.

The J gene is TRBJ1-6, the V gene TRBV2; tentatively, D is TRBD1 (5 bases). V was shortened by 7 bases and J by 4 bases, with 20 bases between the two germline ends. The CDR3 is 17 amino acids. Germline CDR1 reads SNHLY; CDR2 reads FYNNEI. Here the CDR3 DNA reads TGTGCCAGCACTATTGGGCAGGGCCCTTCTTATAATTCACCCCTCCACTTT. This gives the protein CASTIGQGPSYNSPLHF.

V gene TRBV4-1 combines with J gene TRBJ2-3; 11 positions match TRBD2. V lost 4 bases, J lost 2 bases, and 5 bases stayed unmatched. The CDR3 spans 16 residues. Germline CDR1 is MGHRA and CDR2 is YSYEKL. Here the CDR3 DNA reads TGCGCCAGCAGCCGGTCTAGCGGGGGGACCACAGATACGCAGTATTTT. It encodes CASSRSSGGTTDTQYF.

The chain has TRBV7-8 and TRBJ1-1; 9 bases map to TRBD1. Germline CDR1 is SGHVS and CDR2 is FQNEAQ. This CDR3 comprises 12 residues. With 4 bases clipped from V and 7 bases from J, the junction kept 1 base outside the gene matches. The CDR3 DNA reads TGTGCCAGCAGCTCGGACAGGGGTGAAGCTTTCTTT. It is translated as CASSSDRGEAFF.

The chain couples TRBV7-2 to TRBJ1-5, with no clear D. Trimming removed 5 bases from V and 1 base from J, with 12 bases in between. The CDR3 sequence is 15 residues long. Germline CDR1 and CDR2: SGHTA and FQGNSA. CDR3 coding DNA: TGTGCCAGCAGCGTAGGGAGAGGGAGCAATCAGCCCCAGCATTTT. This translates into CASSVGRGSNQPQHF. Based on the CDR3 plus reference TRBV7-2 and TRBJ1-5, the full variable domain is GAGVSQSPSNKVTEKGKDVELRCDPISGHTALYWYRQSLGQGLEFLIYFQGNSAPDKSGLPSDRFSAERTGGSVSTLTIQRTQQEDSAVYLCASSVGRGSNQPQHFGDGTRLSIL.

The chain recombines TRBV7-2 with TRBJ2-2; TRBD2 aligns across 8 bases. From germline, CDR1 is SGHTA and CDR2 FQGNSA. CDR3 length equals 17 residues. Trimming took 5 bases from V and 4 from J; bases not matched to a gene: 12. CDR3 sequence: CASSPGFALAATGELFF. The CDR3, as DNA: TGTGCCAGCAGCCCCGGTTTTGCACTAGCGGCCACCGGGGAGCTGTTTTTT. The full variable domain, completed using reference TRBV7-2 and TRBJ2-2, is GAGVSQSPSNKVTEKGKDVELRCDPISGHTALYWYRQSLGQGLEFLIYFQGNSAPDKSGLPSDRFSAERTGGSVSTLTIQRTQQEDSAVYLCASSPGFALAATGELFFGEGSRLTVL.

The CDR3 region is CASSLAGTGGNSPLHF. The CDR3 region has the DNA TGCGCCAGCAGCTTGGCTGGGACCGGGGGTAATTCACCCCTCCACTTT. This sequence joins TRBV5-1 and TRBJ1-6; D may be TRBD1 (5 bases). The germline V gene encodes CDR1 SGHRS and CDR2 YFSETQ. The CDR3 runs to 16 residues. Trimming removed 0 bases at V and 6 bases at J, with 13 bases between.

This clone was detected only once. The chain is built from TRBV2 and TRBJ2-1; possible D gene TRBD2, 5 bases. The CDR3 loop spans 15 amino acids. CDR1 is SNHLY and CDR2 is FYNNEI in the germline V gene. Trimming pared 2 bases from V and 4 bases from J, leaving 12 bases between. The CDR3 sequence is CASSERGLQYNEQFF. For the CDR3, the DNA is TGTGCCAGCAGTGAAAGAGGACTTCAATACAATGAGCAGTTCTTC. Drawing the rest from reference TRBV2 and TRBJ2-1, the complete variable domain is EPEVTQTPSHQVTQMGQEVILRCVPISNHLYFYWYRQILGQKVEFLVSFYNNEISEKSEIFDDQFSVERPDGSNFTLKIRSTKLEDSAMYFCASSERGLQYNEQFFGPGTRLTVL.

This chain joins TRBV11-3 and TRBJ2-3, with 13 bases aligning to TRBD2. This CDR3 comprises 16 residues. From germline, CDR1 is SGHNT and CDR2 YENEEA. J gave up 7 bases and V 1 base, and 5 bases lay outside the gene matches. In DNA, the CDR3 is TGTGCCAGCAGCTTAGGGACTAGCGGGGGTATTCATACGCAGTATTTT. Amino acids: CASSLGTSGGIHTQYF.

The CDR3, as DNA: TGTGCCAGCAGTTATCTCTACGGAGGGGACGAGACCCAGTACTTC. Translated, it gives CASSYLYGGDETQYF. The chain is built from TRBV5-6 and TRBJ2-5, with D maybe TRBD2 (6 bases). CDR3 length: 15 residues. Germline CDR1 is SGHDT and CDR2 is YYEEEE. Trimming removed 5 bases at V and 5 bases at J, with 19 bases between.

The V call is TRBV24-1, the J call TRBJ2-7, with D perhaps matching TRBD1 (5 bases). Germline CDR1 KGHDR, CDR2 SFDVKD. This CDR3 region has 14 residues. V dropped 1 base and J dropped 1 base, with 7 bases sitting between them. The CDR3 nucleotides read TGTGCCACCAGTGATTTAAGGGGATCCTACGAGCAGTACGTC. Translated, it gives CATSDLRGSYEQYV.

The genes are TRBV2 and TRBJ1-4; D gene unclear. V lost 4 bases and J 8 bases, leaving 14 bases between the germline ends. Germline V CDR1 and CDR2: SNHLY, FYNNEI. The CDR3 runs to 14 residues. The CDR3 is CASSGHRQREKLFF. In DNA form, the CDR3 reads TGTGCCAGCAGTGGGCACAGACAACGGGAAAAACTGTTTTTT.

This chain links TRBV3-1 (or the pseudogene TRBV3-2) with TRBJ2-1, with TRBD2 identical over 9 bases. CDR3 length: 18 amino acids. V dropped 3 bases and J dropped 9; count of bases not matched to a gene: 18. Germline CDR1 is LGHDT and CDR2 is YNNKEL (reference sequence). The CDR3: CASSHGGGGRGGALEQFF. Here the CDR3 DNA reads TGTGCCAGCAGCCACGGGGGCGGCGGTCGCGGGGGGGCCCTTGAGCAGTTCTTC.

This chain connects TRBV7-9 to TRBJ1-2, with unresolved D. V was shortened by 2 bases and J by 8 bases, with 12 bases between the two germline ends. From germline, CDR1 is SEHNR and CDR2 FQNEAQ (reference sequence). CDR3 size: 13 residues. CDR3 nucleotide sequence: TGTGCCAGCAGCTTAACGAGGGAAGAGGGCTACACCTTC. This gives the protein CASSLTREEGYTF.

The V and J genes are TRBV5-6 and TRBJ2-5, with 7 positions matching TRBD2. The CDR3 sequence is 16 residues long. J was trimmed by 9 bases and V by 0 bases; bases with no gene match: 14. Germline values: CDR1 SGHDT, CDR2 YYEEEE. CDR3: CASSLVGQRDLGSQYF. The CDR3 coding sequence is TGTGCCAGCAGCTTGGTCGGCCAGCGGGACCTTGGGTCCCAGTACTTC. Filled out from reference TRBV5-6 and TRBJ2-5, the complete variable domain reads DAGVTQSPTHLIKTRGQQVTLRCSPKSGHDTVSWYQQALGQGPQFIFQYYEEEERQRGNFPDRFSGHQFPNYSSELNVNALLLGDSALYLCASSLVGQRDLGSQYFGPGTRLLVL.

The genes are TRBV9 and TRBJ1-5, with a weak D call TRBD1 (6 bases). The CDR3 loop spans 16 amino acids. Germline V gene data show CDR1 as SGDLS and CDR2 as YYNGEE. Trimming left V 0 bases short and J 5 bases short, with 15 bases between. This CDR3 is CASSVGGAGVDQPQHF. The CDR3 DNA follows: TGTGCCAGCAGCGTAGGAGGGGCAGGGGTGGATCAGCCCCAGCATTTT.

The chain couples TRBV7-8 to TRBJ1-6, with 8 bases fitting TRBD1. The CDR3 extends over 15 amino acids. V lost 5 bases to trimming and J lost 9 bases; unmatched junction nucleotides: 9. CDR1 is SGHVS and CDR2 is FQNEAQ in the germline V gene. The CDR3 nucleotides read TGTGCCAGCAGCCCTCGGACAGGGAATCGTTCACCCCTCCACTTT. Its protein product is CASSPRTGNRSPLHF.

This rearrangement joins TRBV3-1 (or the pseudogene TRBV3-2) to TRBJ2-7, with 8 bases that match TRBD1. Trimming took 4 bases from V and 3 from J; bases not matched to a gene: 8. The CDR3 consists of 15 residues. Germline V gives CDR1 LGHDT, CDR2 YNNKEL (reference sequence). CDR3 in amino acids: CASSLRQGSIYEQYF. CDR3 bases: TGTGCCAGCAGCCTTAGACAGGGGTCCATCTACGAGCAGTACTTC.

The chain couples TRBV5-1 to TRBJ1-2, with TRBD1 matching over 8 bases. V shed 4 bases, J shed 8 bases, and the junction held 10 bases outside the gene matches. The CDR3 length is 14 residues. Germline V gives CDR1 SGHRS, CDR2 YFSETQ. CDR3 loop: CASSPDRGSRGYTF. The CDR3 DNA reads as TGCGCCAGCAGCCCCGACAGGGGTTCGCGGGGCTACACCTTC.